These T cell receptor beta chains were read from a single sample in a study of breast tumors, draining lymph nodes, adjacent tissues. A single record per CDR3 protein comes from TCRdb applying MiXCR to the multiplex PCR reads. Of about 15,000 distinct CDR3 sequences listed, about 60% are singletons. The material sequenced was tumor-adjacent breast tissue. The receptors were gathered from a female donor with breast cancer. Some clones in this sample may be carry-over from other donors' samples. The CDR3 runs from the conserved cysteine through the conserved F or W. Some rows mark clone size as missing; the rest say once, few, many or name a class of expanded clone.

v_gene: TRBV19
len: 17
abundance: .
j_gene: TRBJ2-1
CDR3aa: CASSVSGGAGSYNEQFF

v_gene: TRBV20-1
len: 15
abundance: few
j_gene: TRBJ2-1
CDR3aa: CSAKRTGEGSNEQFF

v_gene: TRBV15
len: 14
abundance: .
j_gene: TRBJ1-3
CDR3aa: CATTRDKSGNTIYF

v_gene: TRBV5-6
len: 16
abundance: many
j_gene: TRBJ2-1
CDR3aa: CASSLDLRSLFGEQFF

v_gene: TRBV20-1
len: 12
abundance: .
j_gene: TRBJ2-7
CDR3aa: CSASTPLGEQYF

v_gene: TRBV7-2
len: 15
abundance: .
j_gene: TRBJ1-3
CDR3aa: CASSSGLLSGNTIYF

v_gene: TRBV24-1
len: 17
abundance: .
j_gene: TRBJ2-2
CDR3aa: CATSDHSLVLNTGELFF

v_gene: TRBV24-1
len: 16
abundance: .
j_gene: TRBJ2-1
CDR3aa: CATSFKGGANYNEQFF

v_gene: TRBV30
len: 13
abundance: many
j_gene: TRBJ2-1
CDR3aa: CAWGDDSGDEQFF

v_gene: TRBV6-6
len: 14
abundance: many
j_gene: TRBJ1-4
CDR3aa: CASSHSSEYEKLFF

v_gene: TRBV9
len: 14
abundance: .
j_gene: TRBJ2-2
CDR3aa: CASSVGTVTGELFF

v_gene: TRBV11-2
len: 15
abundance: .
j_gene: TRBJ1-6
CDR3aa: CASSKVRGSGSPLHF

v_gene: TRBV18
len: 13
abundance: .
j_gene: TRBJ2-5
CDR3aa: CASSLLERETQYF

v_gene: TRBV28
len: 11
abundance: few
j_gene: TRBJ1-1
CDR3aa: CASWGNAEAFF

v_gene: TRBV5-5
len: 15
abundance: many
j_gene: TRBJ2-5
CDR3aa: CASSLGLAEEETQYF

v_gene: TRBV7-9
len: 12
abundance: .
j_gene: TRBJ1-2
CDR3aa: CATTGQGHGYTF

v_gene: TRBV20-1
len: 13
abundance: .
j_gene: TRBJ1-3
CDR3aa: CSARANSGNTIYF